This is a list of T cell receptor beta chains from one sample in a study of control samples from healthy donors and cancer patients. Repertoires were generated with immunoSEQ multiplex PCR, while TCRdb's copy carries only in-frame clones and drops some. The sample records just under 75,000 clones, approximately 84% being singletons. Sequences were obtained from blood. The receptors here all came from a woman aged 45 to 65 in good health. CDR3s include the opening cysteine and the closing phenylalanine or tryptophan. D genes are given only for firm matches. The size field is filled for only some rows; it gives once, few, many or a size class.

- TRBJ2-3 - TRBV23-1 TGCGCCAGCAGTCTGACAACACGAGATACGCAGTATTTT CASSLTTRDTQYF
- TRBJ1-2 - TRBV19 TGTGCCAGTAGTATAAAGGTCTTCAAAGGGCAGGGAAGTAACTATGGCTACACCTTC CASSIKVFKGQGSNYGYTF
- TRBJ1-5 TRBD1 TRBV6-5 TGTGCCAGCAGCAGGGGGGACGGCAATCAGCCCCAGCATTTT CASSRGDGNQPQHF
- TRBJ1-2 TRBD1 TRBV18 TGTGCCAGCTCACCGCAAAATACAGGGGCGGATTACGGCTACACCTTC CASSPQNTGADYGYTF
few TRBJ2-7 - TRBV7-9 TGTGCCAGCAGCTTAGGAGACAGAAGGAAAAACGAGCAGTACTTC CASSLGDRRKNEQYF
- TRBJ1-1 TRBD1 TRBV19 TGTGCCAGTAGTATTCCGCGGACAGGGAACACTGAAGCTTTCTTT CASSIPRTGNTEAFF
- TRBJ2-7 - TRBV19 TGTGCCAGTAGTCCCAGAGGGAGATTTTCTACCGTCTACGAGCAGTACTTC CASSPRGRFSTVYEQYF
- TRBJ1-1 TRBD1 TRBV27 TGTGCCAGCAGTCCATCAGGGGGTCCGAACACTGAAGCTTTCTTT CASSPSGGPNTEAFF
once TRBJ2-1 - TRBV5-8 TGTGCCAGCAGCTTGCGTCCTGGGAGCCACAGTGAGCAGTTCTTC CASSLRPGSHSEQFF
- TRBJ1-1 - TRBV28 TGTGCCAGCAGCCCGAGCGGGGAAAACACTGAAGCTTTCTTT CASSPSGENTEAFF
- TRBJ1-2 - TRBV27 TGTGCCAGCAGTTTCGAGGGGGGCCATGGCTACACCTTC CASSFEGGHGYTF
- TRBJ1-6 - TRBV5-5 TGTGCCAGCAGCTTGGGAGCAATCAATTCACCCCTCCACTTT CASSLGAINSPLHF
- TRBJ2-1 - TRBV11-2 TGTGCCAGCAGCTTATCCGGCGGGGTCAATGAGCAGTTCTTC CASSLSGGVNEQFF
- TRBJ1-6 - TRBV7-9 TGTGCCAGCAGTCTCGACAGCCACAGCTCCTATAATTCACCCCTCCACTTT CASSLDSHSSYNSPLHF
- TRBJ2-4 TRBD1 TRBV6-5 TGTGCCAGCAGTCAGACAGGGGACGCGTTTATTCAGTACTTC CASSQTGDAFIQYF
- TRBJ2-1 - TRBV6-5 TGTGCCAGCAGTTACTCGAAAACTTCTCATAATGAGCAGTTCTTC CASSYSKTSHNEQFF
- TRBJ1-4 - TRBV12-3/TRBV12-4 TGTGCCAGCAGAACCCAGGGGAATGAAAAACTGTTTTTT CASRTQGNEKLFF
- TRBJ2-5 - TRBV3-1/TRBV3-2 TGTGCCAGCAGCCAAGGTACAACAGGGAGCGAGACCCAGTACTTC CASSQGTTGSETQYF
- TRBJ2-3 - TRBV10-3 TGTGCCCCTTCCGTGGTAGCTGAACATACAGATACGCAGTATTTT CAPSVVAEHTDTQYF
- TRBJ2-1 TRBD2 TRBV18 TGTGCCAGCTCACCGGGACTAGCGGACAATGAGCAGTTCTTC CASSPGLADNEQFF
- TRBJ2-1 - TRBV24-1 TGTGCCACCAGTGATTACTTATCCCGATTCTTC CATSDYLSRFF
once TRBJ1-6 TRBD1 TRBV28 TGTGCCAGCAGCCATTCATCCGGGACAGGGAGGTCACCCCTCCACTTT CASSHSSGTGRSPLHF
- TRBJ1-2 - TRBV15 TGTGCCACCAGCAGAGGAAAGGCTAGCTATGGCTACACCTTC CATSRGKASYGYTF
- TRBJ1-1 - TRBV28 TGTGCCAGCAGTTTACTGATGGGGACGACGGGGACTGAAGCTTTCTTT CASSLLMGTTGTEAFF
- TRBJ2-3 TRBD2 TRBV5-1 TGCGCCAGCAGCTTACCGGCTAGCGGGTATGATACGCAGTATTTT CASSLPASGYDTQYF
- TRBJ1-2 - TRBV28 TGTGCCAGCAGTTTATGGGGAACTAACTATGGCTACACCTTC CASSLWGTNYGYTF
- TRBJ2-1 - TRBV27 TGTGCCAGCAGTTGGACGGCTGGGAGCTCCTACAATGAGCAGTTCTTC CASSWTAGSSYNEQFF
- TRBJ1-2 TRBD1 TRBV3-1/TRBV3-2 TGTGCCAGCAGCCAGGGGGGACAGGGGAGGAATGGCTACGCCTTC CASSQGGQGRNGYAF
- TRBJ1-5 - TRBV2 TGTGCCAGCAGTGAGGTTTGGAGTGGGGCGCGATCGGATCAGCCCCAGCATTTT CASSEVWSGARSDQPQHF
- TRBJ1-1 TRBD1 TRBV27 TGTGCCAGCAGTTTGGGGACAGTGAACACTGAAGCTTTCTTT CASSLGTVNTEAFF
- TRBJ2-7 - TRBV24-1 TGTGCCACCAGTGATCTGGACGGGAGCGAGCAGTACTTC CATSDLDGSEQYF
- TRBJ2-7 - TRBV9 TGTGCCAGCAGCGTAGCCTGGGACACGTCCTACGAGCAGTACTTC CASSVAWDTSYEQYF
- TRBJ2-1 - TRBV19 TGTGCCAGTAGTGCGGTGGGCAACGCCGAGCAGTTCTTC CASSAVGNAEQFF
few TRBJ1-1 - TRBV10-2 TGCGCCAGCAGTGAGGCAGGGGCGGTTACTGAAGCTTTCTTT CASSEAGAVTEAFF
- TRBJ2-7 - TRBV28 TGTGCCAGCAGGGCCAGGAGCTACGAGCAGTACTTC CASRARSYEQYF
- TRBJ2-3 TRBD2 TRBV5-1 TGCGCCAGCAGCGGAGGAGCTAGCGGCAGCACAGATACGCAGTATTTT CASSGGASGSTDTQYF
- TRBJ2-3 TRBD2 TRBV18 TGTGCCAGCTCACGGCTTCTAGCGGGAGGATCAGATACGCAGTATTTT CASSRLLAGGSDTQYF
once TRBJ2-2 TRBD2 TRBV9 TGTGCCAGCAGCCCCGGGACTAGCGGGCCCACCGGGGAGCTGTTTTTT CASSPGTSGPTGELFF
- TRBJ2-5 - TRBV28 TGTGCCAGCAGTTACCAATACAGGTCTGAGACCCAGTACTTC CASSYQYRSETQYF
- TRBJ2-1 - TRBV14 TGTGCCAGCAGCCAAATTCCTAGCAACGTAGTCAATGAGCAGTTCTTC CASSQIPSNVVNEQFF
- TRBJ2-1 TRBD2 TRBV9 TGTGCCAGCAGCCCTCACACGACTAGCGGGAAGTTGCATGAGCAGTTCTTC CASSPHTTSGKLHEQFF
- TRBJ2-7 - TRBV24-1 TGTGCCACCAGTGGCGGGGAGTTTTACGAGCAGTACTTC CATSGGEFYEQYF
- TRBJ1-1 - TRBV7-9 TGTGCCAGCAGCCACTTGGAGACCAAGAACACTGAAGCTTTCTTT CASSHLETKNTEAFF
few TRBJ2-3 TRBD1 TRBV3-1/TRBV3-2 TGTGCCAGCAGCCAAGGGAAGGAAGGGACAGAATTCACAGATACGCAGTATTTT CASSQGKEGTEFTDTQYF
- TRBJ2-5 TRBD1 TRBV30 TGTGCCTGGAGGTTTACAGGGGGCATAGAGACCCAGTACTTC CAWRFTGGIETQYF
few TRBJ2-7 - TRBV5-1 TGCGCCAGCAGCTTGGTTTCGGGCTACGAGCAGTACTTC CASSLVSGYEQYF
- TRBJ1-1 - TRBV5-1 TGCGCCAGCAGCTTGGACGGCCCTGACACTGAAGCTTTCTTT CASSLDGPDTEAFF
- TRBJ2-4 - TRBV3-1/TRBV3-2 TGTGCCAGCAGCCAAGAGTTAATGGGGACGGAAAACATTCAGTACTTC CASSQELMGTENIQYF
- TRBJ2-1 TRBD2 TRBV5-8 TGTGCCAGCAGCTACCAAGCGGGAGCCTTCTCCTACAATGAGCAGTTCTTC CASSYQAGAFSYNEQFF
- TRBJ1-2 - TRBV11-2 TGTGCCAGCAGCTTATCAGCGACGGCTGCTAACTATGGCTACACCTTC CASSLSATAANYGYTF
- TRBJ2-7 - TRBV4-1 TGCGCCAGCAGCCAAGGGACAAACTCCTACGAGCAGTACTTC CASSQGTNSYEQYF